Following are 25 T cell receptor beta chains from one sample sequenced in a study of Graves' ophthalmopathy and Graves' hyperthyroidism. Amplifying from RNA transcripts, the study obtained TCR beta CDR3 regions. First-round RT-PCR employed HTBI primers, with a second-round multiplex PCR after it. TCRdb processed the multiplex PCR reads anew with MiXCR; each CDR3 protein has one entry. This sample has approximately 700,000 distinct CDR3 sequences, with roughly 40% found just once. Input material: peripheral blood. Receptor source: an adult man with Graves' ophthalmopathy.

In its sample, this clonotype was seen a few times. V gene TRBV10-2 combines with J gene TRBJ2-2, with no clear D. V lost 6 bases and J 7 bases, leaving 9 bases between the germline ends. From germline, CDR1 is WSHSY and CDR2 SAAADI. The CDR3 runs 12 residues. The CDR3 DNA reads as TGCGCCAGCAGCGCCCTAATCGGGGAGCTGTTTTTT. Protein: CASSALIGELFF.

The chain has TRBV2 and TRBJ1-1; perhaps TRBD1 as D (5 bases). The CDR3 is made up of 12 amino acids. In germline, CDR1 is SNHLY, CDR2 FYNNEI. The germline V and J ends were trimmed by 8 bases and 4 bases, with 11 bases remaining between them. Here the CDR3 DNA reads TGTGCCAGCGAACCAGGGTTCACTGAAGCTTTCTTT. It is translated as CASEPGFTEAFF. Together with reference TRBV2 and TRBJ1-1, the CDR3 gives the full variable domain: EPEVTQTPSHQVTQMGQEVILRCVPISNHLYFYWYRQILGQKVEFLVSFYNNEISEKSEIFDDQFSVERPDGSNFTLKIRSTKLEDSAMYFCASEPGFTEAFFGQGTRLTVV.

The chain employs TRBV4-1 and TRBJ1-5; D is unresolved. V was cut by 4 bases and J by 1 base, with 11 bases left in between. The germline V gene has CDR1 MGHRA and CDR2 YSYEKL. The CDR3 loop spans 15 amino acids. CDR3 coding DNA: TGCGCCAGCAGCCCCGTCAGCACGAGCAATCAGCCCCAGCATTTT. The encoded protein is CASSPVSTSNQPQHF.

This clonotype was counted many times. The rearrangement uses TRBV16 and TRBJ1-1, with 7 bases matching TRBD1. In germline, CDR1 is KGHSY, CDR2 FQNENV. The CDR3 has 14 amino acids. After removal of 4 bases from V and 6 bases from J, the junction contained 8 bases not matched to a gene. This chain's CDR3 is CASSRRTGSSEAFF. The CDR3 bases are TGTGCCAGCAGCCGAAGGACAGGATCATCTGAAGCTTTCTTT.

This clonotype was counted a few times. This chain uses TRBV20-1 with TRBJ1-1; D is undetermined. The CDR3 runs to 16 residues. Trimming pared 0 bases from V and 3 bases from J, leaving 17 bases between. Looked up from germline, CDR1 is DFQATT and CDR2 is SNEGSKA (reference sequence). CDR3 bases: TGCAGTGCTAGAGACTATACGGATCCCGGCCACACTGAAGCTTTCTTT. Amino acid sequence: CSARDYTDPGHTEAFF.

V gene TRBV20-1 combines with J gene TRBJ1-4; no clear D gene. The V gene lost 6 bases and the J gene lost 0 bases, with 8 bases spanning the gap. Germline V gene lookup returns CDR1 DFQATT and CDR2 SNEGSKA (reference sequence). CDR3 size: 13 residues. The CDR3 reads CSAFQTTNEKLFF. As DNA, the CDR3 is TGCAGTGCGTTTCAAACAACTAATGAAAAACTGTTTTTT.

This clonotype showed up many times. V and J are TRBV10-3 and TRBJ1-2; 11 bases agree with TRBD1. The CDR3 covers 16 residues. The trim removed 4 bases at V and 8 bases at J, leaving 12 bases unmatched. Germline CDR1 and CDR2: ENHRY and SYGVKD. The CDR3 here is CAISGWTGGAGGGYTF. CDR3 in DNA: TGTGCCATCAGTGGTTGGACAGGGGGCGCAGGGGGCGGCTACACCTTC.

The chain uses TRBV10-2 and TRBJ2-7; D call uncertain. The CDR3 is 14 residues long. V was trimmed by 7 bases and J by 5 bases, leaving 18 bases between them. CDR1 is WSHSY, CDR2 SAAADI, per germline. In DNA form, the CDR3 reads TGCGCCAGCAAAGGATTCGAAGGCCCCCACGAGCAGTACTTC. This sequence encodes CASKGFEGPHEQYF.

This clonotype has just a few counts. CDR3 sequence reads: CASSRGGVENEQYF. Here the CDR3 DNA reads TGTGCCAGCAGCCGGGGCGGGGTTGAGAACGAGCAGTACTTC. The rearrangement uses TRBV9 and TRBJ2-7; D is perhaps TRBD2 (6 bases). CDR3 size: 14 residues. The germline CDR1 and CDR2 sequences are SGDLS and YYNGEE. The V and J ends lost 4 bases and 5 bases respectively, with 16 bases between them.

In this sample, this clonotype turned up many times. CDR3 sequence reads: CASSYRRDGYTF. The CDR3 bases are TGTGCCAGCAGTTACCGCAGGGATGGCTACACCTTC. The genes are TRBV6-5 and TRBJ1-2; D is possibly TRBD1 (5 bases). Trimming removed 2 bases from V and 6 bases from J, with 7 bases in between. CDR3 length: 12 residues. CDR1 MNHEY and CDR2 SVGAGI come from the germline V gene.

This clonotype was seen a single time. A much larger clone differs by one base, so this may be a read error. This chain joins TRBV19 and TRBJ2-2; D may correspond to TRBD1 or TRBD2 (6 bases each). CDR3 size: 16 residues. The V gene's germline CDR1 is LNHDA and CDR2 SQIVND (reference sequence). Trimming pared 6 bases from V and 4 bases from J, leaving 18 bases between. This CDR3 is CASSPRGRGGTGELFF. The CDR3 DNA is TGTGCCAGTAGCCCCAGAGGCAGGGGAGGCACCGGGGAGCTGTTTTTT.

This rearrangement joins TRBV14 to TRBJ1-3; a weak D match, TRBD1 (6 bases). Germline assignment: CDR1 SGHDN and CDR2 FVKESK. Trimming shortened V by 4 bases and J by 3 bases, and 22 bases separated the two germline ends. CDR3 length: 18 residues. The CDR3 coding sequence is TGTGCCAGCAGCCTGCCGGGATTCAGGGGAATTGATGGAAACACCATATATTTT. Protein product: CASSLPGFRGIDGNTIYF.

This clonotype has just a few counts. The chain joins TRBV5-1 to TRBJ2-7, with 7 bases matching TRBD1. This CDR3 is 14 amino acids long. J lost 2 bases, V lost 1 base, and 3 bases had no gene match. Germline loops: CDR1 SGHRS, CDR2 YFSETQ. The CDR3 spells CASSLRGQTYEQYF. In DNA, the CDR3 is TGCGCCAGCAGCTTGCGGGGACAGACCTACGAGCAGTACTTC.

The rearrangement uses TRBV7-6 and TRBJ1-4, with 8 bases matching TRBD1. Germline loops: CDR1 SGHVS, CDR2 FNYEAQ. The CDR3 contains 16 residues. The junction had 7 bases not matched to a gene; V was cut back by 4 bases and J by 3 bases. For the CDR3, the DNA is TGTGCCAGCAGCTCGATGGGACAGGCATCTAATGAAAAACTGTTTTTT. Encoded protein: CASSSMGQASNEKLFF.

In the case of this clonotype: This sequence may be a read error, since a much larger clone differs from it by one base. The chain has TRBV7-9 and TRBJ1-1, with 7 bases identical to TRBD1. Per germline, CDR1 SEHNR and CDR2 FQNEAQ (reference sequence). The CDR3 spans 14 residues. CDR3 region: CAGSEGQMNTEAFF. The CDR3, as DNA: TGTGCCGGCAGCGAGGGACAGATGAACACTGAAGCTTTCTTT.

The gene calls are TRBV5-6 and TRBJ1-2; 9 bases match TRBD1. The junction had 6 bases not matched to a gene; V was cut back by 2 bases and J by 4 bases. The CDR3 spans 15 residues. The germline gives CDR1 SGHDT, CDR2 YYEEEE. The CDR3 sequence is CASSLGGQGPYGYTF. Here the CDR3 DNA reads TGTGCCAGCAGCTTAGGCGGACAGGGGCCCTATGGCTACACCTTC.

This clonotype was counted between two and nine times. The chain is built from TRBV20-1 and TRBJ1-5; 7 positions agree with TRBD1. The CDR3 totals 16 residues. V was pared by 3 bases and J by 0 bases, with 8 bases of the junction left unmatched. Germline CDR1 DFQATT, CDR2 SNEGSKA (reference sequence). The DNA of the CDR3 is TGCAGTGCTAGTGCACCGGGACAGTATAGCAATCAGCCCCAGCATTTT. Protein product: CSASAPGQYSNQPQHF.

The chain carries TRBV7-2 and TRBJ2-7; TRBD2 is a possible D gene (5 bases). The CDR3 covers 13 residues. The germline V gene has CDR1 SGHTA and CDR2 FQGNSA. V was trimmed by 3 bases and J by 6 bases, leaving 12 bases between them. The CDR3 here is CASSFLASPEQYF. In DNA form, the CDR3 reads TGTGCCAGCAGCTTTCTAGCTTCCCCCGAGCAGTACTTC.

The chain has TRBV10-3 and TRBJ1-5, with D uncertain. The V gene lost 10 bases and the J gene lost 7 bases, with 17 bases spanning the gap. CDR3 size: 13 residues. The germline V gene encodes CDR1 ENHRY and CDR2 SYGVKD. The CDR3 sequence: CASTRGLRQPQHF. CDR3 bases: TGTGCCAGTACCCGAGGACTGCGACAGCCCCAGCATTTT.

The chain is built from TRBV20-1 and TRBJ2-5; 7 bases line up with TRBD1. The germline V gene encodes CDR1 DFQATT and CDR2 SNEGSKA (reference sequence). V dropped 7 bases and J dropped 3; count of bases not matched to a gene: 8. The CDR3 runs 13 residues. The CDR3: CSGSGTEKETQYF. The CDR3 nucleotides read TGCAGTGGGTCCGGGACAGAAAAAGAGACCCAGTACTTC.

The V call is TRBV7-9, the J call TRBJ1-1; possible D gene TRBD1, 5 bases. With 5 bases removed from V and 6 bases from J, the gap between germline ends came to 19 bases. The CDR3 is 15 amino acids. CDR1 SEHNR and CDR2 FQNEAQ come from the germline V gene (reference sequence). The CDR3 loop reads CASSQDSAGRPEAFF. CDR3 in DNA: TGTGCCAGCAGCCAAGATTCAGCGGGGCGGCCTGAAGCTTTCTTT.

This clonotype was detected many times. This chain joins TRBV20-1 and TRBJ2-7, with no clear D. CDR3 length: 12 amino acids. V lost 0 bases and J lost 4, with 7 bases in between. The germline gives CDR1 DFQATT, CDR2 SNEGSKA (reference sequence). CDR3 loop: CSAREADYEQYF. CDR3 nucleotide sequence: TGCAGTGCTAGAGAAGCAGATTACGAGCAGTACTTC.

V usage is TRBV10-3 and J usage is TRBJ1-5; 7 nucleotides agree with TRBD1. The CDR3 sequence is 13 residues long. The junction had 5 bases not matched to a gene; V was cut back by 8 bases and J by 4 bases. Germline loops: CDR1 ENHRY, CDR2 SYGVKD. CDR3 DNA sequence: TGTGCCATCCGGACAGGAGATAATCAGCCCCAGCATTTT. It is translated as CAIRTGDNQPQHF.

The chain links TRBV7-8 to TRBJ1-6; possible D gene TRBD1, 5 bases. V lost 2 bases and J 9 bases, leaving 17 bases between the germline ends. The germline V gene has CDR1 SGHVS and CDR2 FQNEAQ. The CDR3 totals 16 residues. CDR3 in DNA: TGTGCCAGCAGCTTAACGTCGCAGGGAAATGCTTCACCCCTCCACTTT. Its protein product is CASSLTSQGNASPLHF. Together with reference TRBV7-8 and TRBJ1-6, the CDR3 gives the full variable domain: GAGVSQSPRYKVAKRGQDVALRCDPISGHVSLFWYQQALGQGPEFLTYFQNEAQLDKSGLPSDRFFAERPEGSVSTLKIQRTQQEDSAVYLCASSLTSQGNASPLHFGNGTRLTVT.

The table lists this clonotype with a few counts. DNA for the CDR3: TGTGCCAGTAATAAAAGGACGGGAGAAGAGACCCAGTACTTC. It yields the protein CASNKRTGEETQYF. The rearrangement joins TRBV19 to TRBJ2-5, with D perhaps matching TRBD2 (6 bases). The CDR3 contains 14 residues. Germline lookup yields CDR1 LNHDA and CDR2 SQIVND (reference sequence). Trimming left V 7 bases short and J 3 bases short, with 15 bases between.